These 9 T cell receptor beta chains were all obtained from the same sample, sequenced in a study of regulatory T cells in long-lasting Graves disease. Noted time point: persistent/refractory GD, antithyroid drugs over 5 years with positive TRAb. RNA isolated from PBMCs was used to make the TCR library. HTBI primers from iRepertoire and Arm-PCR of CDR3 regions yielded the TCR beta libraries. TCRdb recomputed calls from the multiplex PCR reads with MiXCR, one row per CDR3 protein. The sample carries about 300,000 distinct CDR3 sequences, around 20% recorded once. The sample in question was peripheral blood mononuclear cells (PBMCs), obtained when the disease was refractory, from a patient treated with antithyroid drugs. Receptor source: a female donor with Graves disease.

This clonotype appeared many times. J is TRBJ1-2 and V is TRBV30; 7 nucleotides agree with TRBD1. J lost 5 bases, V lost 4 bases, and 4 bases had no gene match. CDR1 is GTSNPN and CDR2 is SVGIG in the germline V gene (reference sequence). The CDR3 runs to 12 residues. The CDR3 DNA reads TGTGCCTGGAAATCACAGGGGTATGGCTACACCTTC. The encoded protein is CAWKSQGYGYTF.

This clonotype was counted at least ten times. This sequence joins TRBV28 and TRBJ1-1; 12 bases line up with TRBD1. Looked up from germline, CDR1 is MDHEN and CDR2 is SYDVKM. Trimming removed 7 bases from V and 3 bases from J; junction bases left unmatched: 6. CDR3 length: 15 residues. The CDR3 reads CASTGTGGRDTEAFF. CDR3 nucleotides: TGTGCCAGCACCGGGACAGGGGGCAGGGACACTGAAGCTTTCTTT.

This clonotype was detected ten times or more. The J gene is TRBJ1-5, the V gene TRBV6-1; D is unclear. CDR1 MNHNS and CDR2 SASEGT come from the germline V gene. The CDR3 runs to 13 residues. V gave up 5 bases and J gave up 6 bases, with 11 bases separating them. Here the CDR3 DNA reads TGTGCCAGCAGTCCCCTGGACGGTCAGCCCCAGCATTTT. Translation gives CASSPLDGQPQHF.

The rearrangement joins TRBV25-1 to TRBJ2-7; D possibly corresponds to TRBD1 (8 bases). The germline CDR1 and CDR2 sequences are MGHDK and SYGVNS. Trimming removed 3 bases from V and 3 bases from J, with 15 bases in between. The CDR3 is made up of 15 amino acids. The DNA for the CDR3 is TGTGCCAGCAGTGAGGGGGGGACAGGATACTACGAGCAGTACTTC. It translates to CASSEGGTGYYEQYF.

The table lists this clonotype with many counts. The chain has TRBV5-1 and TRBJ2-7; no definite D call. Germline V gives CDR1 SGHRS, CDR2 YFSETQ. V was shortened by 0 bases and J by 3 bases, with 10 bases between the two germline ends. The CDR3 is 14 amino acids. The CDR3 loop is CASSLEKGRYEQYF. For the CDR3, the DNA is TGCGCCAGCAGCTTGGAAAAGGGTCGCTACGAGCAGTACTTC.

This clonotype was recorded many times. The chain employs TRBV28 and TRBJ2-7, with D unresolved. CDR3 size: 12 residues. The V end was cut by 3 bases, the J end by 4 bases, with 7 bases between. Per germline, CDR1 MDHEN and CDR2 SYDVKM. The CDR3 protein is CASSFTRYEQYF. The CDR3 DNA follows: TGTGCCAGCAGTTTTACCCGTTACGAGCAGTACTTC.

This clonotype was recorded at least ten times. The J gene is TRBJ2-7, the V gene TRBV6-5; 9 bases match TRBD1. Germline V CDR1 and CDR2: MNHEY, SVGAGI. The CDR3 is 14 residues long. V was clipped by 2 bases and J by 5 bases; unmatched bases: 4. CDR3 sequence (DNA): TGTGCCAGCAGTTACAACAGGGGGCCCCACGAGCAGTACTTC. Its translation is CASSYNRGPHEQYF.

The rearrangement joins TRBV28 to TRBJ2-5; a weak D match, TRBD1 (6 bases). This CDR3 has 13 residues. Germline CDR1 MDHEN, CDR2 SYDVKM. V lost 6 bases and J lost 6, with 14 bases in between. CDR3 coding DNA: TGTGCCAGCAGGCGACAGGACGGACAGACCCAGTACTTC. It encodes CASRRQDGQTQYF.

About this clonotype itself: This may come from a read error, since a much larger clone is one base off. This chain links TRBV12-3 or TRBV12-4 with TRBJ1-5; tentative D call: TRBD1 (6 bases). The CDR3 runs 15 residues. CDR3 sequence: CASSLYRAGNQLQHF. CDR3 in DNA: TGTGCCAGCAGTTTATACAGGGCGGGCAATCAGCTCCAGCATTTT.